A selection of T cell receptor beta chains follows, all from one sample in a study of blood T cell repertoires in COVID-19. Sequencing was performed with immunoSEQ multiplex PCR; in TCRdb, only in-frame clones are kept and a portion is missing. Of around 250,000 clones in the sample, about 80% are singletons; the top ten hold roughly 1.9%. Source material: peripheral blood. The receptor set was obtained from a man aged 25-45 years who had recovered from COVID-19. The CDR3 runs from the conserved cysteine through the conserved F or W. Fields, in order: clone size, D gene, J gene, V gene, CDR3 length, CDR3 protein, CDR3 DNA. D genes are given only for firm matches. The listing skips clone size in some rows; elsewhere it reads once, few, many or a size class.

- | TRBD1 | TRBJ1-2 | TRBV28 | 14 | CASSATGGVPGYTF | TGTGCCAGCAGTGCGACAGGGGGGGTCCCTGGCTACACCTTC
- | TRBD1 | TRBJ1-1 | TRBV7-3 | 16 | CASSAPGTGGEDEAFF | TGTGCCAGCAGCGCACCCGGGACAGGGGGTGAGGATGAAGCTTTCTTT
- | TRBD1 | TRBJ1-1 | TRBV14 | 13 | CASSGQWGTEAFF | TGTGCCAGCTCGGGACAGTGGGGGACTGAAGCTTTCTTT
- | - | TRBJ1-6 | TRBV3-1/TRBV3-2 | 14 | CASSQGQGWTPLHF | TGTGCCAGCAGCCAGGGGCAGGGGTGGACACCCCTCCACTTT
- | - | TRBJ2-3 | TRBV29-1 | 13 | CSVERAGTDTQYF | TGCAGCGTTGAAAGGGCGGGGACAGATACGCAGTATTTT
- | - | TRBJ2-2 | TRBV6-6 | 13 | CASSYGLTGELFF | TGTGCCAGCAGTTATGGGCTCACCGGGGAGCTGTTTTTT
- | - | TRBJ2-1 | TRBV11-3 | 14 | CASSLGGVGNEQFF | TGTGCCAGCAGCTTAGGGGGGGTCGGCAATGAGCAGTTCTTC
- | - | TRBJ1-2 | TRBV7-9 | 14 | CASSGSRYGSGYTF | TGTGCCAGCAGCGGCAGCCGATACGGGTCAGGCTACACCTTC
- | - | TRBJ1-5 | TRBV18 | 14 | CASSPGGAGQPQHF | TGTGCCAGCTCACCAGGAGGGGCGGGTCAGCCCCAGCATTTT
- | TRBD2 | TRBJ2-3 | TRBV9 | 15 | CASGRRGGVADTQYF | TGTGCCAGCGGGAGGCGGGGGGGCGTGGCAGATACGCAGTATTTT
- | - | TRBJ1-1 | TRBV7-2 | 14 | CASSLSRQNTEAFF | TGTGCCAGCAGCTTATCACGACAGAACACTGAAGCTTTCTTT
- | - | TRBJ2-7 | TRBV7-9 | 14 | CASSLDRQGGEQYF | TGTGCCAGCAGCTTAGATCGGCAGGGGGGCGAGCAGTACTTC
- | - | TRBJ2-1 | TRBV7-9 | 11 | CASSWHEVGFF | TGTGCCAGCAGCTGGCATGAGGTGGGGTTCTTC
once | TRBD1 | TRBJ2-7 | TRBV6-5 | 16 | CASSYSGQGLPYEQYF | TGTGCCAGCAGTTACTCCGGACAGGGTTTACCCTACGAGCAGTACTTC
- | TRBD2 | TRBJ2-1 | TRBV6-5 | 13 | CASLAGGYNEQFF | TGTGCCAGTCTAGCGGGGGGGTACAATGAGCAGTTCTTC
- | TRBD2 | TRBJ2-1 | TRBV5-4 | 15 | CASSNGLAVYNEQFF | TGTGCCAGCAGCAACGGACTAGCGGTCTACAATGAGCAGTTCTTC
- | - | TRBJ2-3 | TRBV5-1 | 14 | CASSFPQGTDTQYF | TGCGCCAGCAGCTTCCCACAGGGCACAGATACGCAGTATTTT
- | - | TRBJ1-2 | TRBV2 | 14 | CASPAGVLNYGYTF | TGTGCCAGCCCGGCGGGGGTCCTTAATTATGGCTACACCTTC
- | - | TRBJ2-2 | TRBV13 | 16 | CASSLGGVLNTGELFF | TGTGCCAGCAGCTTAGGAGGGGTTCTAAACACCGGGGAGCTGTTTTTT
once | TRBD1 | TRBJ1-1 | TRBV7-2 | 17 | CASSLFHLGQENTEAFF | TGTGCCAGCAGCTTATTTCATTTGGGACAGGAGAACACTGAAGCTTTCTTT
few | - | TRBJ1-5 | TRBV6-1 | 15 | CASSEGTAGGQPQHF | TGTGCCAGCAGTGAAGGAACGGCAGGAGGTCAGCCCCAGCATTTT
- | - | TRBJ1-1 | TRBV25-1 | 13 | CASSLPEDMKLFF | TGTGCCAGCAGTCTCCCTGAAGATATGAAGCTTTTCTTT
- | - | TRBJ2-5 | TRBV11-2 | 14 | CASSLGQYQETQYF | TGTGCCAGCAGCTTAGGACAGTACCAAGAGACCCAGTACTTC
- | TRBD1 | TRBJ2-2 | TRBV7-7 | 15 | CASSEGQGVTGELFF | TGTGCCAGCAGCGAGGGACAGGGAGTGACCGGGGAGCTGTTTTTT
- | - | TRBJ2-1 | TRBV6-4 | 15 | CASSEGAGEYDEQFF | TGTGCCAGCAGTGAGGGGGCGGGGGAGTACGATGAGCAGTTCTTC
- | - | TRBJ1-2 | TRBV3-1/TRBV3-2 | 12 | CASSHDGHGYTF | TGTGCCAGCAGCCATGACGGACACGGCTACACCTTC
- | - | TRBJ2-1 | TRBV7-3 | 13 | CASSSTVHDEQFF | TGTGCCAGCAGCTCGACAGTTCACGATGAGCAGTTCTTC
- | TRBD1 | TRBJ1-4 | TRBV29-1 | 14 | CSVATGAGNEKLFF | TGCAGCGTAGCGACAGGGGCTGGTAATGAAAAACTGTTTTTT
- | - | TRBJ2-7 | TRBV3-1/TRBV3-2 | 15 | CASSRQMTAYYEQYF | TGTGCCAGCAGCCGGCAAATGACAGCCTACTACGAGCAGTACTTC
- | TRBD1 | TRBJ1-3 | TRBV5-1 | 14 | CASSLRGRGDTIYF | TGCGCCAGCAGCTTGAGGGGGCGCGGGGACACCATATATTTT
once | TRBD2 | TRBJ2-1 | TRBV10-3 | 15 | CAIRKIAGAYNEQFF | TGTGCCATCAGGAAAATAGCGGGGGCCTACAATGAGCAGTTCTTC
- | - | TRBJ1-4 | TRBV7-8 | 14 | CASSLGTVGEKLFF | TGTGCCAGCAGCTTAGGGACAGTAGGTGAAAAACTGTTTTTT
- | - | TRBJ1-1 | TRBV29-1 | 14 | CSVEGRNMNTEAFF | TGCAGCGTTGAAGGGAGAAACATGAACACTGAAGCTTTCTTT
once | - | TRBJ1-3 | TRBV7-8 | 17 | CASSLERRRPSGNTIYF | TGTGCCAGCAGCTTAGAAAGAAGGCGGCCCTCTGGAAACACCATATATTTT
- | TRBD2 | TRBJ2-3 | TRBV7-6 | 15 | CASSPPAGFTDTQYF | TGTGCCAGCAGCCCCCCAGCGGGGTTCACAGATACGCAGTATTTT
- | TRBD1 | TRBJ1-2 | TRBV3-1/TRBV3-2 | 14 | CASSTRDRGYGYTF | TGTGCCAGCAGCACACGGGACAGGGGGTATGGCTACACCTTC
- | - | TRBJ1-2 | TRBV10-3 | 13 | CAISEIENYGYTF | TGTGCCATCAGTGAAATAGAGAACTATGGCTACACCTTC